These 20 T cell receptor beta chains were all obtained from the same sample, sequenced in a study of CD8+CD57+ T cells in acquired aplastic anemia. TCR beta VDJ and CDR3 profiling used genomic DNA as template. TCRdb redid the calling of the reads with MiXCR, one entry per CDR3 protein. The repertoire holds hundreds of thousands of distinct CDR3 sequences, with about two thirds as singletons. Sequenced material: sorted CD4+, CD8+, or CD8+CD57+ T cells (not recorded which) from PBMCs. The receptors here all came from a human donor in good health, serving as a control.

About this clonotype: A junction boundary mismatches the germline segment, possibly from a read error. The J gene is TRBJ1-1, the V gene TRBV10-2, with D unresolved. CDR1 and CDR2 from the germline V gene are WSHSY and SAAADI. This CDR3 is 14 amino acids long. CDR3 nucleotides: TGCGCCAGCATCGGCGAACATGGAGACACAGAAGCTTTCTTT. Its translation is CASIGEHGDTEAFF.

This clonotype has at least ten counts. The chain links TRBV19 to TRBJ1-4; 9 positions agree with TRBD1. Trimming cost V 3 bases and J 5 bases; bases outside gene matches: 4. The CDR3 has 15 amino acids. Germline V gene lookup returns CDR1 LNHDA and CDR2 SQIVND (reference sequence). CDR3 sequence reads: CASSMPGTGNEKLFF. CDR3 coding DNA: TGTGCCAGTAGTATGCCAGGGACAGGGAATGAAAAACTGTTTTTT.

The CDR3 DNA is TGTGCCAGCAGCTTAGCCCTATGGGGAGGGACTAGCGCACGCACAGATACGCAGTATTTT. Its protein product is CASSLALWGGTSARTDTQYF. V usage is TRBV11-1 and J usage is TRBJ2-3; 10 bases line up with TRBD2. The CDR3 length is 20 residues. The J segment lost 1 base and the V segment lost 0 bases, leaving 13 bases of the junction unmatched. Looked up from germline, CDR1 is SGHAT and CDR2 is FQDESV (reference sequence).

The V gene is TRBV15, the J gene TRBJ2-7; 7 positions match TRBD1. CDR3 length: 16 amino acids. V lost 0 bases and J lost 6; bases outside the gene matches: 11. The V gene's germline CDR1 is LNHNV and CDR2 YYDKDF (reference sequence). CDR3 sequence (DNA): TGTGCCACCAGCAGAGAGCAGGGCAGGGGGAACTTCGAGCAGTACTTC. Encoded protein: CATSREQGRGNFEQYF.

V and J are TRBV7-9 and TRBJ2-7; no definite D call. The CDR3 runs 14 residues. Looked up from germline, CDR1 is SEHNR and CDR2 is FQNEAQ (reference sequence). V lost 9 bases to trimming and J lost 0 bases, with 15 bases between them. CDR3 loop: CASSIGVNSYEQYF. The CDR3 DNA sequence: TGTGCCAGTAGTATCGGCGTGAACTCCTACGAGCAGTACTTC.

The genes are TRBV7-3 and TRBJ2-7; D may correspond to TRBD1 or TRBD2 (5 bases each). This CDR3 region has 15 residues. CDR1 and CDR2 (germline): SGHTA, FQGTGA. V was shortened by 5 bases and J by 13 bases, with 27 bases between the two germline ends. CDR3 nucleotide sequence: TGTGCCAGCAGCCCCGTTCCGGGGCCCTTGTGGTTCTTCTACTTC. This codes for CASSPVPGPLWFFYF. Together with reference TRBV7-3 and TRBJ2-7, the CDR3 gives the full variable domain: GAGVSQTPSNKVTEKGKYVELRCDPISGHTALYWYRQSLGQGPEFLIYFQGTGAADDSGLPNDRFFAVRPEGSVSTLKIQRTERGDSAVYLCASSPVPGPLWFFYFGPGTRLTVT.

In regard to this clonotype: A junction end diverges from the germline sequence, so it may reflect a read error. The chain joins TRBV7-3 to TRBJ2-3, with 7 bases that match TRBD1. The CDR3 totals 15 residues. Germline-derived CDR1 and CDR2 are SGHTA and FQGTGA. CDR3 residues: CASSLGTDCEDTQYF. DNA for the CDR3: TGTGCTAGCAGCTTAGGGACAGATTGCGAAGATACGCAGTATTTT.

On this clonotype itself: Relative to the germline gene, one junction end is altered; a read error may explain this. The chain has TRBV10-3 and TRBJ2-5; maybe TRBD2 (7 bases). Per the germline V gene, CDR1 is ENHRY and CDR2 is SYGVKD. The CDR3 length is 14 residues. The CDR3 loop reads CAFSEAGAGDGQYF. The CDR3 DNA reads as TGTGCCTTCAGTGAGGCGGGGGCGGGGGACGGGCAGTACTTC.

The V and J genes are TRBV7-8 and TRBJ2-5; TRBD1 matches at 7 bases. Germline assignment: CDR1 SGHVS and CDR2 FQNEAQ. V dropped 0 bases and J dropped 14; count of bases not matched to a gene: 15. The CDR3 sequence is 15 residues long. The CDR3 here is CASSLAQGLVEAFYF. CDR3 DNA: TGTGCCAGCAGCTTAGCACAGGGGTTGGTTGAAGCTTTCTACTTC.

There are many counts of this clonotype. V and J are TRBV14 and TRBJ1-1; D is uncertain. The ends were cut back, 2 bases at V and 6 bases at J, with 16 bases in the middle. The CDR3 is 15 residues long. CDR1 is SGHDN and CDR2 is FVKESK in the germline V gene. The CDR3 DNA follows: TGTGCCAGCAGCCAAACCAACCCTTTCCTACCTGAAGCTTTCTTT. Translation gives CASSQTNPFLPEAFF.

There are many counts of this clonotype. The gene calls are TRBV19 and TRBJ1-2; no clear D. V lost 4 bases and J 8 bases, leaving 14 bases between the germline ends. Germline loops: CDR1 LNHDA, CDR2 SQIVND (reference sequence). This CDR3 spans 13 amino acids. The CDR3 DNA reads as TGTGCCAGTAGTAACGACGAGGAAGGGGGCTACACCTTC. Its protein is CASSNDEEGGYTF. Full variable domain (missing parts from reference TRBV19 and TRBJ1-2): DGGITQSPKYLFRKEGQNVTLSCEQNLNHDAMYWYRQDPGQGLRLIYYSQIVNDFQKGDIAEGYSVSREKKESFPLTVTSAQKNPTAFYLCASSNDEEGGYTFGSGTRLTVV.

The V and J genes are TRBV2 and TRBJ1-5, with 7 bases matching TRBD1. Germline CDR1 and CDR2: SNHLY and FYNNEI. The V and J ends lost 5 bases and 1 base, in that order; junction bases with no gene match: 5. This CDR3 has 15 amino acids. The CDR3 spells CASSWGRGSNQPQHF. The CDR3 DNA reads as TGTGCCAGCAGTTGGGGCAGGGGGAGCAATCAGCCCCAGCATTTT.

Comment on this clonotype: Germline and junction disagree at one end, which may indicate a read error. The V gene is TRBV2, the J gene TRBJ1-1; D possibly corresponds to TRBD1 (6 bases). The CDR3 runs to 14 residues. Germline CDR1 is SNHLY and CDR2 is FYNNEI. The CDR3 DNA is TGTGCCAGCAGCCTGGCCGAGACACAGGGTTTGCATTACTTT. Protein product: CASSLAETQGLHYF.

This clonotype was observed a handful of times. The chain employs TRBV9 and TRBJ1-5; possible D gene TRBD1, 6 bases. Trimming took off 2 bases at V and 0 bases at J, with 12 bases between the two ends. This CDR3 comprises 16 residues. The germline gives CDR1 SGDLS, CDR2 YYNGEE. The CDR3 protein is CASSVGVGHSNQPQHF. The CDR3 DNA is TGTGCCAGCAGCGTCGGGGTGGGACATAGCAATCAGCCCCAGCATTTT.

About this clonotype: The junction departs from the called germline gene at one end, perhaps through a read error. J is TRBJ1-6 and V is TRBV2; D uncertain. The CDR3 loop spans 13 amino acids. Per germline, CDR1 SNHLY and CDR2 FYNNEI. CDR3 sequence (DNA): TGTGCCAGCAGCCAAAGTGTGCATTCATACCTACTATTT. The encoded protein is CASSQSVHSYLLF.

The chain links TRBV11-2 to TRBJ2-7; 12 positions match TRBD2. After removal of 5 bases from V and 2 bases from J, the junction contained 7 bases not matched to a gene. The length of the CDR3 is 16 residues. Germline CDR1 and CDR2: SGHAT and FQNNGV. The DNA of the CDR3 is TGTGCCAGCAGCATGACTAGCGGGGGCACGACCTACGAGCAGTACTTC. This codes for CASSMTSGGTTYEQYF.

With regard to this clonotype: The germline gene is not matched at one end of the junction; a read error may be the cause. The chain couples TRBV28 to TRBJ1-6; unclear D gene. CDR3 length equals 14 residues. The germline CDR1 and CDR2 sequences are MDHEN and SYDVKM. CDR3 DNA: TGTGGCAGCGATACAGCCTACTGTAATTCACCCCTCCACTTT. It yields the protein CGSDTAYCNSPLHF.

The V gene is TRBV19, the J gene TRBJ1-1, with 8 positions matching TRBD1. The germline CDR1 and CDR2 sequences are LNHDA and SQIVND (reference sequence). The CDR3 runs 15 residues. Trimming at V came to 5 bases and at J to 1 base, leaving 6 bases not matched to a gene. CDR3 sequence: CASSAPGQENTEAFF. The CDR3 DNA sequence: TGTGCCAGTAGTGCCCCGGGACAGGAGAACACTGAAGCTTTCTTT.

The CDR3 loop reads CASSFTGTITSPLHF. CDR3 nucleotide sequence: TGCGCCAGCAGCTTTACCGGGACTATCACTTCACCCCTCCACTTT. The chain couples TRBV5-1 to TRBJ1-6, with D perhaps matching TRBD1 (5 bases). Trimming removed 2 bases from V and 9 bases from J, with 15 bases in between. The CDR3 is made up of 15 amino acids. The germline V gene has CDR1 SGHRS and CDR2 YFSETQ.

Worth noting for this clonotype: Germline and junction disagree at one end, which may indicate a read error. The rearrangement uses TRBV10-2 and TRBJ1-2; unclear D gene. The germline CDR1 and CDR2 sequences are WSHSY and SAAADI. This CDR3 is 14 amino acids long. The CDR3 bases are TGTGCCAGCGGTGGATTTTCGACCGCATATGGCTACACCTTC. Protein: CASGGFSTAYGYTF.